A single sample gave rise to the 5 T cell receptor beta chains below, sequenced in a study of blood T cell repertoires in COVID-19. Sequencing used immunoSEQ multiplex PCR; TCRdb keeps in-frame clones, though not all of them. The sample contains roughly 190,000 clones, roughly 82% of which appear only once. The material sequenced was peripheral blood. The source of these receptors is a woman in her sixties or seventies with COVID-19, enrolled during active disease.

The V gene is TRBV9, the J gene TRBJ2-1; 11 positions agree with TRBD2. Losses at the gene ends were 4 bases for V and 3 bases for J; bases not matched to a gene: 3. Germline CDR1 and CDR2: SGDLS and YYNGEE. There are 15 residues in the CDR3. CDR3 DNA sequence: TGTGCCAGCAGCCCACTAGCGGGGGACTACAATGAGCAGTTCTTC. It yields the protein CASSPLAGDYNEQFF. The whole variable domain, filled in from reference TRBV9 and TRBJ2-1, reads DSGVTQTPKHLITATGQRVTLRCSPRSGDLSVYWYQQSLDQGLQFLIQYYNGEERAKGNILERFSAQQFPDLHSELNLSSLELGDSALYFCASSPLAGDYNEQFFGPGTRLTVL.

This chain connects TRBV10-2 to TRBJ1-6; D is perhaps TRBD1 (6 bases). The CDR3 loop spans 15 amino acids. Germline values: CDR1 WSHSY, CDR2 SAAADI. V lost 3 bases and J 8 bases, leaving 14 bases between the germline ends. This CDR3 reads CASSDFQGKHSPLHF. CDR3 nucleotides: TGCGCCAGCAGTGATTTCCAGGGGAAGCATTCACCCCTCCACTTT.

The chain employs TRBV7-8 and TRBJ1-1; 7 bases fit TRBD1. J gave up 4 bases and V 6 bases, and 14 bases lay outside the gene matches. CDR3 length equals 16 residues. Germline V gene sequence: CDR1 SGHVS, CDR2 FQNEAQ. The DNA of the CDR3 is TGTGCCAGCAGTTACGACAGGGACGTTGGTATCACTGAAGCTTTCTTT. Translating gives CASSYDRDVGITEAFF.

The chain recombines TRBV5-6 with TRBJ1-2; TRBD1 matches 9 bases. Germline CDR1 and CDR2: SGHDT and YYEEEE. This CDR3 is built from 15 residues. V was pared by 1 base and J by 8 bases, with 9 bases of the junction left unmatched. The CDR3 spells CASSLRLTGGSGYTF. The CDR3, as DNA: TGTGCCAGCAGCTTGAGACTGACAGGGGGAAGCGGCTACACCTTC.

The chain employs TRBV1 and TRBJ2-7; TRBD2 is the table's D call and was not checked against the DNA. TRBV1 counts as a pseudogene. The CDR3 sequence is 15 residues long. CDR3 protein: CTSSQGLRSSYEQYF. The CDR3, as DNA: TGCACCAGCAGCCAAGGACTTAGAAGCTCCTACGAGCAGTACTTC.